These T cell receptor beta chains were read from a single sample in a study of T-cell reconstitution after alpha-beta-depleted transplantation in children. Each CDR3 protein is one row after TCRdb ran MiXCR on the PCR reads. The sample holds 490,000 or so distinct CDR3 sequences, roughly an eighth seen once. The source material was PBMCs from the stem cell graft donor, sampled from the stem cell graft. The source is a human donor who donated a stem cell graft to a child with combined immunodeficiency. Both conserved end residues are part of each CDR3. The order of the fields is V gene, J gene, CDR3 protein.

TRBV12-3/TRBV12-4,TRBJ1-6,CASTVGFSPLHF
TRBV20-1,TRBJ1-5,CSARSGRENQPQHF
TRBV12-3/TRBV12-4,TRBJ2-3,CASSLAVSVGTDTQYF
TRBV10-3,TRBJ2-7,CAISEGDAYEQYF
TRBV20-1,TRBJ2-2,CSALHLLAGGLNTGELFF
TRBV11-1,TRBJ2-3,CASSLRGRGDTQYF
TRBV2,TRBJ1-1,CASSEDNSPNTEAFF
TRBV3-1,TRBJ1-2,CASSLGQGSNYGYTF
TRBV20-1,TRBJ2-1,CSAGRTSYNEQFF
TRBV20-1,TRBJ2-7,CSATWAGPDEQYF
TRBV4-3,TRBJ2-3,CASSQDGGVGDTQYF
TRBV29-1,TRBJ2-6,CSVDGGAYSGANVLTF
TRBV6-5,TRBJ2-7,CASSLSGNYEQYF
TRBV20-1,TRBJ2-1,CSAYTSGSSYNEQFF
TRBV5-1,TRBJ2-7,CASSLTSSYEEYF
TRBV2,TRBJ1-3,CASDRGRSGNTIYF
TRBV20-1,TRBJ1-5,CSAGSHRGLDQPQHF
TRBV5-1,TRBJ2-1,CASSRRDSWAYNEQFF
TRBV29-1,TRBJ1-3,CSVWPSSGNTIYF
TRBV6-1,TRBJ1-5,CASSPSGLNQPQHF
TRBV30,TRBJ2-5,CAWSVRVGTETQYF
TRBV4-3,TRBJ2-3,CASRMGTGLTDTQYF
TRBV10-3,TRBJ2-4,CAIGQGNIQYF
TRBV12-3/TRBV12-4,TRBJ2-3,CASSLGQGGRDTQYF
TRBV7-9,TRBJ1-5,CASSFFGGGHNQPQHF
TRBV27,TRBJ1-1,CASSFRRATEAFF
TRBV4-2,TRBJ2-7,CASSQSHRGWDEQYF
TRBV4-3,TRBJ2-5,CASSQDRGLETQYF
TRBV11-1,TRBJ2-3,CASGGVDDSRLAAMDTQYF
TRBV5-1,TRBJ2-3,CASSVGLAGSTDTQYF
TRBV29-1,TRBJ2-1,CSDQTSGGADNEQFF
TRBV9,TRBJ2-7,CASSVADRATYEQYF
TRBV27,TRBJ2-5,CASSLVGRQETQYF
TRBV2,TRBJ2-1,CASREVGGNNEQFF